The clone carrying this T cell receptor (beta chain) has just one count. Its antigen is as yet unknown. The data stem from a study of chemoradiotherapy in HPV16-positive cancers. Looking at the study overall: Functional T-cell assays on a couple of HPV16-positive patients' cells defined candidate HPV-specific clones and common TCR motifs. Findings of the study overall: Only a couple of HPV16-positive patients supplied the functional HPV-specificity definition.

Here immunoSEQ multiplex PCR was the method, and the copy in TCRdb shows in-frame clones only, minus some. The sample consists of approximately 14,000 clones, around 90% of them appearing once. Samples were taken several times over chemoradiotherapy. This CDR3 is 16 amino acids long. The germline gives CDR1 MGHRA, CDR2 YSYEKL. After removal of 1 base from V and 4 bases from J, the junction contained 4 bases not matched to a gene. The specimen was blood, collected from a patient who underwent chemoradiotherapy. This chain uses TRBV4-1 with TRBJ2-1; 10 nucleotides line up with TRBD2. The receptor comes from a human donor with HPV-associated anogenital cancer. The CDR3 reads CASSQAGLAVYNEQFF. CDR3 sequence (DNA): TGCGCCAGCAGCCAAGCCGGACTAGCGGTATACAATGAGCAGTTCTTC.